These 32 T cell receptor beta chains came from one sample sequenced in a study of CD8 T cells in ankylosing spondylitis. TCRdb itself ran the 5' RACE reads through MiXCR, one entry per CDR3 protein. The table shows 45,000 to 60,000 distinct CDR3 sequences, with 6% to 7.5% occurring only once. The sample was blood, either unsorted or a sorted T cell fraction (not recorded which). The origin of the receptors is a female donor with ankylosing spondylitis or in good health (not recorded which).

This clonotype turned up a few times. This chain uses TRBV7-2 with TRBJ2-3, with D perhaps TRBD2 (5 bases). There are 17 residues in the CDR3. Deletions cut 1 base from V and 0 bases from J, with 14 bases between. Germline values: CDR1 SGHTA, CDR2 FQGNSA. The CDR3 loop is CASSLGASPTSTDTQYF. The CDR3 coding sequence is TGTGCCAGCAGCTTAGGGGCTAGCCCGACTAGCACAGATACGCAGTATTTT.

Many counts were recorded for this clonotype. The chain employs TRBV29-1 and TRBJ2-1; tentative D call: TRBD1 (6 bases). Germline lookup yields CDR1 SQVTM and CDR2 ANQGSEA. The V and J ends lost 0 bases and 13 bases respectively, with 16 bases between them. This CDR3 has 13 amino acids. The CDR3 loop reads CSVEERARTAQFF. CDR3 bases: TGCAGCGTTGAAGAAAGAGCGAGGACAGCTCAGTTCTTC.

This clonotype has a count of ten or more. The J gene is TRBJ1-2, the V gene TRBV2; unclear D gene. With 6 bases removed from V and 4 bases from J, the gap between germline ends came to 9 bases. CDR1 and CDR2 from the germline V gene are SNHLY and FYNNEI. The CDR3 consists of 12 residues. CDR3 sequence reads: CASRDGAYGYTF. The CDR3 nucleotides read TGTGCCAGCAGGGACGGCGCCTATGGCTACACCTTC.

In nucleotides, the CDR3 is TGTGCCAGCAGTTTTAGTGTACAGGGGGCTGGAAAACTGTTTTTT. Translation gives CASSFSVQGAGKLFF. The chain recombines TRBV27 with TRBJ1-4; 9 bases map to TRBD1. Germline values: CDR1 MNHEY, CDR2 SMNVEV (reference sequence). There are 15 residues in the CDR3. J gave up 10 bases and V 3 bases, and 9 bases lay outside the gene matches.

Many counts were recorded for this clonotype. This chain links TRBV20-1 with TRBJ1-6; TRBD1 matches 8 bases. With V trimmed by 2 bases and J by 10 bases, 7 bases remained unmatched. CDR1 and CDR2 (germline): DFQATT, SNEGSKA (reference sequence). This CDR3 has 14 residues. Here the CDR3 DNA reads TGCAGTGCTAGACAGACAGGGGTGGACTCACCCCTCCACTTT. Residues: CSARQTGVDSPLHF.

This clonotype was observed at least ten times. This rearrangement joins TRBV5-1 to TRBJ1-2; D call uncertain. The germline CDR1 and CDR2 sequences are SGHRS and YFSETQ. V lost 1 base to trimming and J lost 8 bases, with 15 bases between them. The CDR3 is made up of 14 amino acids. The CDR3 loop reads CASSLSWVLDGYTF. DNA for the CDR3: TGCGCCAGCAGCTTGTCCTGGGTTCTGGACGGCTACACCTTC. The complete variable domain, with remaining parts taken from reference TRBV5-1 and TRBJ1-2, reads KAGVTQTPRYLIKTRGQQVTLSCSPISGHRSVSWYQQTPGQGLQFLFEYFSETQRNKGNFPGRFSGRQFSNSRSEMNVSTLELGDSALYLCASSLSWVLDGYTFGSGTRLTVV.

Many counts were recorded for this clonotype. The chain links TRBV6-5 to TRBJ1-2, with D perhaps TRBD1 (5 bases). Trimming stripped 0 bases from V and 4 bases from J, with 9 bases between. This CDR3 region has 14 residues. CDR1 is MNHEY, CDR2 SVGAGI, per germline. The CDR3 region has the DNA TGTGCCAGCAGTTACTCGTCAGGGTCCTATGGCTACACCTTC. Translated, it gives CASSYSSGSYGYTF.

This clonotype has at least ten counts. The chain carries TRBV4-3 and TRBJ2-3; 12 bases fit TRBD2. The CDR3 contains 16 residues. The germline CDR1 and CDR2 sequences are LGHNA and YSLEER. Losses at the gene ends were 2 bases for V and 4 bases for J; bases not matched to a gene: 4. The CDR3 nucleotides are TGCGCCAGCAGCCAATCTAGCGGGGGGGAGGCAGATACGCAGTATTTT. Residues: CASSQSSGGEADTQYF.

The sample holds many counts of this clonotype. The rearrangement joins TRBV6-1 to TRBJ1-3; 7 nucleotides align to TRBD1. CDR1 is MNHNS, CDR2 SASEGT, per germline. The CDR3 extends over 15 amino acids. The V and J ends lost 5 bases and 2 bases, in that order; junction bases with no gene match: 6. The CDR3 region has the DNA TGTGCCAGCAGTACGACAGGGTTGGCTGGAAACACCATATATTTT. It yields the protein CASSTTGLAGNTIYF.

There are many counts of this clonotype. The chain recombines TRBV3-1 with TRBJ2-1; TRBD2 aligns across 12 bases. The CDR3 has 16 amino acids. J was trimmed by 8 bases and V by 2 bases; bases with no gene match: 7. Germline V gives CDR1 LGHDT, CDR2 YNNKEL (reference sequence). CDR3 bases: TGTGCCAGCAGCCAAACCCCTAGCGGGGGGGCGGATGAGCAGTTCTTC. Protein sequence: CASSQTPSGGADEQFF.

In its sample, this clonotype was seen many times. The V and J genes are TRBV12-3 or TRBV12-4 and TRBJ1-1; TRBD1 matches at 9 bases. The CDR3 extends over 14 amino acids. Trimming removed 6 bases from V and 7 bases from J; junction bases left unmatched: 9. The CDR3 sequence: CASSLTGGRVEAFF. CDR3 sequence (DNA): TGTGCCAGCAGCCTAACAGGGGGCAGGGTTGAAGCTTTCTTT.

In its sample, this clonotype was seen many times. The chain has TRBV25-1 and TRBJ2-5, with 7 bases aligning to TRBD1. The germline V gene has CDR1 MGHDK and CDR2 SYGVNS. The CDR3 contains 14 residues. Trimming cost V 5 bases and J 2 bases; bases outside gene matches: 5. The CDR3 DNA is TGTGCCAGCAGTCCCCGACAGGGACAAGAGACCCAGTACTTC. Translation: CASSPRQGQETQYF.

This clonotype was seen at least ten times. V is TRBV5-6 and J is TRBJ1-1; TRBD1 might be the D (5 bases). CDR1 SGHDT and CDR2 YYEEEE come from the germline V gene. The CDR3 has 15 residues. Trimming took off 3 bases at V and 1 base at J, with 13 bases between the two ends. CDR3 sequence: CASSSLSGQNTEAFF. The CDR3 bases are TGTGCCAGCAGCTCTTTGTCAGGACAGAACACTGAAGCTTTCTTT.

This clonotype showed up many times. This chain uses TRBV5-1 with TRBJ1-4; 9 positions match TRBD1. Trimming at V came to 4 bases and at J to 3 bases, leaving 4 bases not matched to a gene. Germline CDR1 is SGHRS and CDR2 is YFSETQ. The CDR3 runs to 15 residues. CDR3 bases: TGCGCCAGCAGCCAACAGGGGGCATCTAATGAAAAACTGTTTTTT. This gives the protein CASSQQGASNEKLFF.

This clonotype was found many times. The chain combines TRBV29-1 with TRBJ1-1, with unresolved D. CDR1 and CDR2 (germline): SQVTM, ANQGSEA. The CDR3 is made up of 13 amino acids. Trimming took 4 bases from V and 1 from J, leaving 10 bases between them. The CDR3 is CSVVGATNTEAFF. The CDR3 DNA is TGCAGCGTTGTTGGTGCCACGAACACTGAAGCTTTCTTT. Drawing the rest from reference TRBV29-1 and TRBJ1-1, the complete variable domain is SAVISQKPSRDICQRGTSLTIQCQVDSQVTMMFWYRQQPGQSLTLIATANQGSEATYESGFVIDKFPISRPNLTFSTLTVSNMSPEDSSIYLCSVVGATNTEAFFGQGTRLTVV.

This clonotype was seen many times. The V and J genes are TRBV20-1 and TRBJ2-1; D not certain. This CDR3 has 14 amino acids. Trimming pared 3 bases from V and 6 bases from J, leaving 15 bases between. Germline CDR1 is DFQATT and CDR2 is SNEGSKA (reference sequence). The CDR3 sequence: CSARGIYLGNEQFF. CDR3 sequence (DNA): TGCAGTGCTAGGGGGATCTACCTAGGCAATGAGCAGTTCTTC.

This clonotype was detected many times. The rearrangement joins TRBV7-4 to TRBJ2-7, with D unclear. The germline V gene encodes CDR1 SGHVT and CDR2 SQSDAQ. Trimming pared 6 bases from V and 2 bases from J, leaving 14 bases between. The CDR3 consists of 14 residues. This CDR3 reads CASSRHFGAYEQYV. The DNA of the CDR3 is TGTGCCAGCAGTCGACACTTCGGCGCCTACGAGCAGTACGTC.

This clonotype came up many times. The CDR3 here is CASSADRGGTDTQYF. CDR3 nucleotides: TGCGCCAGCAGCGCCGACAGGGGAGGCACAGATACGCAGTATTTT. The chain uses TRBV5-1 and TRBJ2-3; 8 bases map to TRBD1. J gave up 1 base and V 4 bases, and 5 bases lay outside the gene matches. Germline lookup yields CDR1 SGHRS and CDR2 YFSETQ. The CDR3 is 15 amino acids.

This clonotype was observed at least ten times. The chain joins TRBV27 to TRBJ2-5; 8 bases fit TRBD2. This CDR3 comprises 14 residues. V shed 3 bases, J shed 5 bases, and the junction held 5 bases outside the gene matches. Germline CDR1 reads MNHEY; CDR2 reads SMNVEV (reference sequence). The CDR3 protein is CASSFSGVVETQYF. The CDR3 coding sequence is TGTGCCAGCAGTTTTAGCGGGGTTGTGGAGACCCAGTACTTC.

This clonotype occurred many times. The J gene is TRBJ1-1, the V gene TRBV14, with D possibly matching TRBD1 (5 bases). The CDR3 is 13 residues long. Trimming cost V 1 base and J 10 bases, with 13 bases left between them. The germline CDR1 and CDR2 sequences are SGHDN and FVKESK. CDR3 protein: CASSQAGAGLAFF. In DNA, the CDR3 is TGTGCCAGCAGCCAAGCTGGGGCAGGGCTAGCTTTCTTT.

The table lists this clonotype with many counts. The rearrangement uses TRBV7-3 and TRBJ2-1, with D possibly matching TRBD2 (6 bases). Per the germline V gene, CDR1 is SGHTA and CDR2 is FQGTGA. The CDR3 contains 18 residues. Trimming removed 0 bases at V and 0 bases at J, with 15 bases between. The CDR3 is CASSLTGAGLGSYNEQFF. CDR3 nucleotide sequence: TGTGCCAGCAGCTTAACGGGTGCGGGGCTAGGCTCCTACAATGAGCAGTTCTTC.

In its sample, this clonotype was seen many times. The chain employs TRBV5-5 and TRBJ1-3; D not resolved. CDR3 length: 15 amino acids. The V gene's germline CDR1 is SGHKS and CDR2 YYEKEE (reference sequence). V lost 3 bases and J lost 4, with 14 bases in between. The CDR3 region has the DNA TGTGCCAGCAGCTCGGCGTTGGATTCGGGAAACACCATATATTTT. Its translation is CASSSALDSGNTIYF.

This clonotype was observed at least ten times. The chain recombines TRBV6-1 with TRBJ1-2; 8 nucleotides line up with TRBD1. This CDR3 is built from 13 residues. CDR1 and CDR2 from the germline V gene are MNHNS and SASEGT. Germline trimming cut 5 bases from V and 7 bases from J; bases unmatched to any gene: 6. CDR3 in DNA: TGTGCCAGCAGTAAACAGGGGGGGGGTGGCTACACCTTC. Its protein product is CASSKQGGGGYTF.

Many counts were recorded for this clonotype. The chain has TRBV5-1 and TRBJ1-3; 8 bases map to TRBD1. The CDR3 is made up of 16 amino acids. V lost 4 bases, J lost 0 bases, and 6 bases stayed unmatched. The germline V gene encodes CDR1 SGHRS and CDR2 YFSETQ. The CDR3 spells CASSRRDRGSGNTIYF. CDR3 coding DNA: TGCGCCAGCAGCCGACGAGACAGGGGCTCTGGAAACACCATATATTTT.

This clonotype was found many times. The chain joins TRBV5-1 to TRBJ2-3; 8 positions agree with TRBD2. Germline V gene data show CDR1 as SGHRS and CDR2 as YFSETQ. The CDR3 is made up of 16 amino acids. V shed 0 bases, J shed 1 base, and the junction held 4 bases outside the gene matches. In nucleotides, the CDR3 is TGCGCCAGCAGCTTGGGTAGCGGGGTCCGCACAGATACGCAGTATTTT. Its translation is CASSLGSGVRTDTQYF.

As concerns this clonotype: Sequence at one end of the junction differs from germline and may be a read error. The J gene is TRBJ2-1, the V gene TRBV6-1; D unresolved. This CDR3 comprises 13 residues. Per germline, CDR1 MNHNS and CDR2 SASEGT. DNA of the CDR3: TGTGTCAGCAGCGAAGCTCGGATACTTGAGCAGTTCTTC. This sequence encodes CVSSEARILEQFF.

The rearrangement joins TRBV2 to TRBJ1-2, with D perhaps matching TRBD1 (5 bases). V gave up 2 bases and J gave up 5 bases, with 18 bases separating them. Germline V gene sequence: CDR1 SNHLY, CDR2 FYNNEI. The CDR3 extends over 16 amino acids. This CDR3 is CASSELTGSSPYGYTF. The CDR3 bases are TGTGCCAGCAGTGAACTAACAGGATCGTCTCCTTATGGCTACACCTTC.

This chain connects TRBV7-2 to TRBJ2-3; possible D gene TRBD2, 6 bases. V was cut by 5 bases and J by 0 bases, with 12 bases left in between. Per the germline V gene, CDR1 is SGHTA and CDR2 is FQGNSA. This CDR3 is 15 amino acids long. The CDR3 DNA reads as TGTGCCAGCAGCCCGGACTACACTAGCACAGATACGCAGTATTTT. Translating it yields CASSPDYTSTDTQYF.

This clonotype was detected many times. The chain links TRBV5-1 to TRBJ2-2, with TRBD1 identical over 9 bases. V lost 0 bases to trimming and J lost 3 bases; unmatched junction nucleotides: 6. The length of the CDR3 is 17 residues. Germline loops: CDR1 SGHRS, CDR2 YFSETQ. DNA for the CDR3: TGCGCCAGCAGCTTGGCCCGGACAGGGGATCACACCGGGGAGCTGTTTTTT. Its protein product is CASSLARTGDHTGELFF.

This clonotype was recorded at least ten times. The chain has TRBV29-1 and TRBJ2-7; D tentatively fits TRBD1 or TRBD2 (5 bases each). From germline, CDR1 is SQVTM and CDR2 ANQGSEA. V lost 2 bases and J 5 bases, leaving 16 bases between the germline ends. The CDR3 loop spans 14 amino acids. The DNA of the CDR3 is TGCAGCGTTGAAAGAGGGGTCGGGGTCCACGAGCAGTACTTC. Translation: CSVERGVGVHEQYF.

CDR3 region: CASNRDRTYGYTF. CDR3 bases: TGTGCCAGCAATAGGGACCGAACGTATGGCTACACCTTC. The V gene is TRBV6-6, the J gene TRBJ1-2, with D tentatively TRBD1 (5 bases). Trimming took off 7 bases at V and 5 bases at J, with 14 bases between the two ends. The CDR3 runs to 13 residues. Germline-derived CDR1 and CDR2 are MNHNY and SVGAGI (reference sequence).

This clonotype was counted ten times or more. J is TRBJ1-1 and V is TRBV6-1; D remains unclear. In germline, CDR1 is MNHNS, CDR2 SASEGT. Trimming shortened V by 4 bases and J by 0 bases, and 12 bases separated the two germline ends. CDR3 size: 15 residues. The CDR3 coding sequence is TGTGCCAGCAGTGTTAGGGTAGCCTTGAACACTGAAGCTTTCTTT. It is translated as CASSVRVALNTEAFF.